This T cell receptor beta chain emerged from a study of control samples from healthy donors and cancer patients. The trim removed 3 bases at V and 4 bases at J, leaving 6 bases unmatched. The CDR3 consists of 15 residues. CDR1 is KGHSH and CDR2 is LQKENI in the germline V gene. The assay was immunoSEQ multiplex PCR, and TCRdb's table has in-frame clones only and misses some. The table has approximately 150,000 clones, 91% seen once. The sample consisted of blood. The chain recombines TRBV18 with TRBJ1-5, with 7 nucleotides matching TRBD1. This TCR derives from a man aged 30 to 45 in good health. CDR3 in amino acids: CASSPTGSANQPQHF. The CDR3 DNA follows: TGTGCCAGCTCACCGACAGGGAGTGCAAATCAGCCCCAGCATTTT. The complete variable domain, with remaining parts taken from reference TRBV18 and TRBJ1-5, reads NAGVMQNPRHLVRRRGQEARLRCSPMKGHSHVYWYRQLPEEGLKFMVYLQKENIIDESGMPKERFSAEFPKEGPSILRIQQVVRGDSAAYFCASSPTGSANQPQHFGDGTRLSIL.